This T cell receptor (beta chain) came from a study of blood T cell repertoires in COVID-19. Study overall: The study drew acute and convalescent COVID-19 samples from the United States, Italy and Spain. PBMCs, B-cell-depleted T cells, or T cells provided the cDNA or gDNA that made up the material.

Germline V gene sequence: CDR1 SEHNR, CDR2 FQNEAQ (reference sequence). The CDR3 is 16 amino acids. The trim removed 6 bases at V and 4 bases at J, leaving 13 bases unmatched. Methods used by the authors: How many nucleated cells were present was estimated from reference gene primer amplification. The data were produced by immunoSEQ multiplex PCR, yet TCRdb's version contains in-frame clones alone and is incomplete. V and J calls and clone size come straight from that table; D and trimming were deduced from the DNA. The data show 53,000 or so clones, 75% to 80% seen once. This chain joins TRBV7-9 and TRBJ2-5, with 8 bases lining up with TRBD2. Sequences were obtained from peripheral blood. The sequence was obtained from a man in his sixties or seventies with active or convalescent COVID-19. The CDR3 DNA reads as TGTGCCAGCAGTCCCCTTGCGGGGGGCGTTGGAGAGACCCAGTACTTC. Its protein is CASSPLAGGVGETQYF. Using reference TRBV7-9 and TRBJ2-5 for the parts outside the CDR3, the full variable domain is DTGVSQNPRHKITKRGQNVTFRCDPISEHNRLYWYRQTLGQGPEFLTYFQNEAQLEKSRLLSDRFSAERPKGSFSTLEIQRTEQGDSAMYLCASSPLAGGVGETQYFGPGTRLLVL.